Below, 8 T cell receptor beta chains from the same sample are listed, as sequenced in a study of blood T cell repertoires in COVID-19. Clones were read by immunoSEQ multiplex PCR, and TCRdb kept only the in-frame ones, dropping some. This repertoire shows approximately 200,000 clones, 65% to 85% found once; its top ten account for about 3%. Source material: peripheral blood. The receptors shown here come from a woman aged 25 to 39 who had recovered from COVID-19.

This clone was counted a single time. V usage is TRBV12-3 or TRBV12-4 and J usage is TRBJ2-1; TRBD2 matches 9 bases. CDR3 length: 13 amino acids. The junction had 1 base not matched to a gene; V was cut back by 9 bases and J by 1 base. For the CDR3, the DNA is TGTGCCAGTGGACTAGCGTCCTACAATGAGCAGTTCTTC. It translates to CASGLASYNEQFF.

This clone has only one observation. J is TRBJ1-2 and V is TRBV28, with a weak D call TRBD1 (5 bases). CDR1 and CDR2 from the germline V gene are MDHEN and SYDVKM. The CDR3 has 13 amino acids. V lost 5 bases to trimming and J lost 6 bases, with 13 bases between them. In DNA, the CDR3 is TGTGCCAGCAGTCGGACAAACATCCATGGCTACACCTTC. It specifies CASSRTNIHGYTF.

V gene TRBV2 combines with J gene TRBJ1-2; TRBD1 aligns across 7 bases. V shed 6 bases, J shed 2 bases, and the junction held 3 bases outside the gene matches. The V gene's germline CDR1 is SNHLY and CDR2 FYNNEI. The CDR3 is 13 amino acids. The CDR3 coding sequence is TGTGCCAGCAGCCTGACAGGGAACTATGGCTACACCTTC. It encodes CASSLTGNYGYTF. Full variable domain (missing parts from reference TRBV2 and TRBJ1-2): EPEVTQTPSHQVTQMGQEVILRCVPISNHLYFYWYRQILGQKVEFLVSFYNNEISEKSEIFDDQFSVERPDGSNFTLKIRSTKLEDSAMYFCASSLTGNYGYTFGSGTRLTVV.

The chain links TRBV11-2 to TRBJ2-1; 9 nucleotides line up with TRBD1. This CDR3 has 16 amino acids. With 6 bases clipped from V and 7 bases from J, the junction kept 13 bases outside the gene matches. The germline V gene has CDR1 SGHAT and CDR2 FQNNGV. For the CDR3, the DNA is TGTGCCAGCAGGTTACCGGGACAGGGTATTAAGAATGAGCAGTTCTTC. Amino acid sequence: CASRLPGQGIKNEQFF.

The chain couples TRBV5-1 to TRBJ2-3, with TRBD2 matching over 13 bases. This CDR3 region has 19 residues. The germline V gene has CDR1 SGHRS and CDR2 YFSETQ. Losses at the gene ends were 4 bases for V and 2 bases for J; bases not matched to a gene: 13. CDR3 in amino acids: CASSTMGLAGSYPTDTQYF. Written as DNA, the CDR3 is TGCGCCAGCAGCACGATGGGACTAGCGGGAAGTTACCCCACAGATACGCAGTATTTT.

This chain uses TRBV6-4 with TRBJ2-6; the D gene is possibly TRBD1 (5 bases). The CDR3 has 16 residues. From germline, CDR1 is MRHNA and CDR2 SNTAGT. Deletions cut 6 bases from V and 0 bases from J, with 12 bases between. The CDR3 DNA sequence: TGTGCCAGCAGCGTACAGGCTCACTCTGGGGCCAACGTCCTGACTTTC. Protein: CASSVQAHSGANVLTF.

The CDR3 loop reads CATSREPSGGYEQYF. The DNA for the CDR3 is TGTGCCACCAGCAGGGAACCTTCAGGGGGCTACGAGCAGTACTTC. The chain links TRBV15 to TRBJ2-7; 7 nucleotides line up with TRBD1. V trimming: 3 bases; J trimming: 3 bases; junction bases outside the gene matches: 8. CDR1 and CDR2 from the germline V gene are LNHNV and YYDKDF (reference sequence). The length of the CDR3 is 15 residues.

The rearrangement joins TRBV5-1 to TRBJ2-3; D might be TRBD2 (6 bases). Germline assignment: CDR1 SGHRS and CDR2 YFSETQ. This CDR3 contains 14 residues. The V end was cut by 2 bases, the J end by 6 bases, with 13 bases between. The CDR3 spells CASSFGAREDTQYF. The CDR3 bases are TGCGCCAGCAGCTTCGGGGCCCGGGAGGATACGCAGTATTTT.